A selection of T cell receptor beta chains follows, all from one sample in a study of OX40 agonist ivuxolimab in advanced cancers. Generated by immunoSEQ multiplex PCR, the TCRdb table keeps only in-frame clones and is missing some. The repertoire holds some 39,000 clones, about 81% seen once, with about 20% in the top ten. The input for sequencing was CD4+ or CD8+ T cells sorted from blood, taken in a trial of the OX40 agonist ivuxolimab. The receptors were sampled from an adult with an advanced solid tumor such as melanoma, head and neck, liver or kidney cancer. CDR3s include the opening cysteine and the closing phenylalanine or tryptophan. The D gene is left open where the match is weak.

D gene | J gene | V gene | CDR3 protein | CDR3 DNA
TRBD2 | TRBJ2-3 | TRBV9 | CASSVAGGSGRRYDTQYF | TGTGCCAGCAGCGTAGCGGGGGGTAGCGGGAGAAGGTATGATACGCAGTATTTT
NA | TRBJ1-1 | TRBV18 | CASSAGQSNTEAFF | TGTGCCAGCTCCGCAGGACAGTCGAACACTGAAGCTTTCTTT
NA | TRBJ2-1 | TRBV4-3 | CASSQDLTGEGDEQFF | TGCGCCAGCAGCCAAGATCTGACCGGGGAGGGGGATGAGCAGTTCTTC
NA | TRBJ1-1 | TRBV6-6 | CASSNYRTPGTEAFF | TGTGCCAGCTCGAATTACAGGACCCCCGGGACTGAAGCTTTCTTT
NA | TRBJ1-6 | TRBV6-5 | CASNRRANSPLHF | TGTGCCAGCAATAGACGGGCAAATTCACCCCTCCACTTT
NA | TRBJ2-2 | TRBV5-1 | CASSASGDGELFF | TGCGCCAGCAGCGCATCAGGGGACGGGGAGCTGTTTTTT
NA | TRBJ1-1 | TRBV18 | CASSGTVQMNTEAFF | TGTGCCAGCTCCGGTACAGTTCAAATGAACACTGAAGCTTTCTTT
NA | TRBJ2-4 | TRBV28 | CASSLTGGLTKNIQYF | TGTGCCAGCAGTTTAACGGGGGGCCTGACCAAAAACATTCAGTACTTC
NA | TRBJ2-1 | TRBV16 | CASSQGGTGNEQFF | TGTGCCAGCAGCCAAGGCGGGACGGGAAATGAGCAGTTCTTC
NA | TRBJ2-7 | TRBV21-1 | CASSKGGGTFPYEQYF | TGTGCCAGCAGCAAAGGGGGCGGCACTTTCCCTTACGAGCAGTACTTC
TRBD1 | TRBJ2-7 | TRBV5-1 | CASSSDRGGLYEQYF | TGCGCCAGCAGCTCGGACAGGGGGGGTCTATACGAGCAGTACTTC